The next 23 T cell receptor beta chains were all read from a single sample in a study of OX40 agonist ivuxolimab in advanced cancers. Sequenced by immunoSEQ multiplex PCR; TCRdb stores in-frame clones only, minus some. The data contain around 30,000 clones, 86% of them singletons. The specimen comprised CD4+ or CD8+ T cells sorted from blood, sampled in a trial of the OX40 agonist ivuxolimab. These receptors were taken from an adult with an advanced solid tumor such as melanoma, head and neck, liver or kidney cancer.

This rearrangement joins TRBV28 to TRBJ1-5, with D unclear. The CDR3 sequence is 15 residues long. The germline gives CDR1 MDHEN, CDR2 SYDVKM. Trimming shortened V by 3 bases and J by 0 bases, and 9 bases separated the two germline ends. The DNA of the CDR3 is TGTGCCAGCAGTTTGATACTGATTAGCAATCAGCCCCAGCATTTT. Residues: CASSLILISNQPQHF.

The V gene is TRBV10-1, the J gene TRBJ2-7; 7 bases match TRBD1. The germline CDR1 and CDR2 sequences are WNHNN and SYGVQD (reference sequence). The CDR3 spans 15 residues. The V gene end was trimmed by 5 bases and the J gene end by 4 bases; junction bases not matched to a gene: 11. CDR3 DNA sequence: TGCGCCAGCAGTCGCCTGTCAGGGGGTACTTACGAGCAGTACTTC. It translates to CASSRLSGGTYEQYF.

This chain uses TRBV19 with TRBJ2-7, with 11 bases fitting TRBD2. This CDR3 has 14 amino acids. The V gene end was trimmed by 2 bases and the J gene end by 4 bases; junction bases not matched to a gene: 1. Germline assignment: CDR1 LNHDA and CDR2 SQIVND (reference sequence). The CDR3 nucleotides read TGTGCCAGTAGTATAACTAGCGGGGGATACGAGCAGTACTTC. Residues: CASSITSGGYEQYF.

The chain is built from TRBV6-5 and TRBJ2-1, with D possibly matching TRBD2 (5 bases). V was clipped by 7 bases and J by 1 base, with 14 bases between them. Germline assignment: CDR1 MNHEY and CDR2 SVGAGI. CDR3 size: 15 residues. In DNA, the CDR3 is TGTGCCAGCAATCCCAGAGAGGGTTCCTACAATGAGCAGTTCTTC. It codes for CASNPREGSYNEQFF.

The chain recombines TRBV11-2 with TRBJ1-1, with D perhaps TRBD1 (6 bases). CDR3 length: 12 residues. CDR1 and CDR2 from the germline V gene are SGHAT and FQNNGV. V lost 5 bases to trimming and J lost 7 bases, with 11 bases between them. The DNA of the CDR3 is TGTGCCAGCAGCCACAGGGTCGTTGAAGCTTTCTTT. This gives the protein CASSHRVVEAFF.

This clone was seen more than once but under ten times. This rearrangement joins TRBV12-2 to TRBJ1-6. TRBV12-2 is a listed pseudogene. The CDR3 is 12 residues long. This CDR3 is CANEGIDSPLHF. DNA for the CDR3: TGTGCCAATGAGGGGATCGATTCACCCCTCCACTTT.

V and J are TRBV5-1 and TRBJ2-7, with D possibly TRBD2 on 5 matching bases. Germline V gives CDR1 SGHRS, CDR2 YFSETQ. V lost 4 bases, J lost 7 bases, and 15 bases lay in between. The CDR3 has 13 residues. The CDR3 nucleotides are TGCGCCAGCAGCCCCCCCGCGGCGGGTGAGCAGTACTTC. The encoded protein is CASSPPAAGEQYF.

The table lists this clone with a few counts. The genes are TRBV2 and TRBJ2-7; D is unclear. CDR3 length equals 11 residues. The V end lost 3 bases, the J end lost 3 bases, and 3 bases lay between the germline ends. CDR1 and CDR2 from the germline V gene are SNHLY and FYNNEI. The CDR3 sequence: CASSDGYEQYF. The CDR3 nucleotides read TGTGCCAGCAGTGATGGCTACGAGCAGTACTTC.

The chain couples TRBV12-5 to TRBJ2-7; D possibly corresponds to TRBD2 (5 bases). Per the germline V gene, CDR1 is LGHNT and CDR2 is FRNRAP. The CDR3 covers 12 residues. V was shortened by 9 bases and J by 6 bases, with 15 bases between the two germline ends. CDR3 nucleotides: TGTGCTAGCGCGTCCGGAGGCAGCGAGCAGTACTTC. This encodes CASASGGSEQYF.

The V gene is TRBV11-3, the J gene TRBJ2-5, with D possibly TRBD2 on 5 matching bases. V was pared by 4 bases and J by 1 base, with 22 bases between. The CDR3 length is 18 residues. Germline-derived CDR1 and CDR2 are SGHNT and YENEEA. The CDR3 region has the DNA TGTGCCAGCAGCTCTTCCCATATCGTGGGCCGGGGCCAAGAGACCCAGTACTTC. Protein sequence: CASSSSHIVGRGQETQYF. The complete variable domain, with remaining parts taken from reference TRBV11-3 and TRBJ2-5, reads EAGVVQSPRYKIIEKKQPVAFWCNPISGHNTLYWYLQNLGQGPELLIRYENEEAVDDSQLPKDRFSAERLKGVDSTLKIQPAELGDSAVYLCASSSSHIVGRGQETQYFGPGTRLLVL.

The V gene is TRBV7-3, the J gene TRBJ2-1, with D perhaps assigned TRBD1 or TRBD2 (5 bases each). Germline CDR1 SGHTA, CDR2 FQGTGA. This CDR3 is 13 amino acids long. With 3 bases removed from V and 5 bases from J, the gap between germline ends came to 8 bases. The CDR3 reads CASSFRGDNEQFF. The CDR3 DNA is TGTGCCAGCAGCTTCAGAGGGGACAATGAGCAGTTCTTC.

The rearrangement joins TRBV2 to TRBJ2-1; 7 bases align to TRBD2. CDR3 length: 12 amino acids. Germline CDR1 SNHLY, CDR2 FYNNEI. The trim removed 3 bases at V and 10 bases at J, leaving 3 bases unmatched. The CDR3 DNA sequence: TGTGCCAGCAGTGATCGGGGGGACGAGCAGTTCTTC. Translated: CASSDRGDEQFF.

This sequence joins TRBV30 and TRBJ2-1; no clear D. The CDR3 is 13 amino acids. V was clipped by 2 bases and J by 6 bases, with 11 bases between them. Looked up from germline, CDR1 is GTSNPN and CDR2 is SVGIG (reference sequence). The CDR3 sequence: CAWSQSGGNEQFF. The CDR3 DNA follows: TGTGCCTGGAGTCAGTCTGGCGGCAATGAGCAGTTCTTC. The variable domain in full, completed from reference TRBV30 and TRBJ2-1, reads SQTIHQWPATLVQPVGSPLSLECTVEGTSNPNLYWYRQAAGRGLQLLFYSVGIGQISSEVPQNLSASRPQDRQFILSSKKLLLSDSGFYLCAWSQSGGNEQFFGPGTRLTVL.

The chain has TRBV19 and TRBJ2-1, with 15 bases that match TRBD2. J lost 0 bases, V lost 9 bases, and 12 bases had no gene match. CDR1 and CDR2 (germline): LNHDA, SQIVND (reference sequence). CDR3 length equals 19 residues. CDR3 in DNA: TGTGCCAGCCACCGGACTAGCGGGGGGGGATTTGGCTCCTACAATGAGCAGTTCTTC. Its translation is CASHRTSGGGFGSYNEQFF.

The genes are TRBV19 and TRBJ2-1; no clear D. V lost 10 bases, J lost 0 bases, and 10 bases lay in between. The CDR3 spans 13 residues. The germline V gene has CDR1 LNHDA and CDR2 SQIVND (reference sequence). DNA for the CDR3: TGTGCCACCAAGGCTAGCTCCTACAATGAGCAGTTCTTC. This codes for CATKASSYNEQFF.

The rearrangement joins TRBV7-8 to TRBJ1-4; 8 nucleotides match TRBD1. Per germline, CDR1 SGHVS and CDR2 FQNEAQ. CDR3 length equals 14 residues. V was pared by 4 bases and J by 11 bases, with 9 bases of the junction left unmatched. CDR3 sequence (DNA): TGTGCCAGCAGCTATAAACTTACAGGGGGTAAACTGTTTTTT. This codes for CASSYKLTGGKLFF.

The V and J genes are TRBV27 and TRBJ2-5, with 9 bases aligning to TRBD2. The V gene end was trimmed by 6 bases and the J gene end by 1 base; junction bases not matched to a gene: 3. Germline lookup yields CDR1 MNHEY and CDR2 SMNVEV (reference sequence). The CDR3 loop spans 14 amino acids. The CDR3 region is CASSLTSGQETQYF. CDR3 coding DNA: TGTGCCAGCAGCCTGACTAGCGGCCAAGAGACCCAGTACTTC.

The chain links TRBV7-2 to TRBJ2-7; 8 bases are shared with TRBD1. V was clipped by 3 bases and J by 2 bases; unmatched bases: 3. Germline CDR1 reads SGHTA; CDR2 reads FQGNSA. The CDR3 spans 14 residues. As DNA, the CDR3 is TGTGCCAGCAGCTTCGCAGGGGGCACCTACGAGCAGTACTTC. This gives the protein CASSFAGGTYEQYF.

The rearrangement links TRBV5-5 to TRBJ2-7; D perhaps matches TRBD2 (5 bases). The CDR3 contains 11 residues. The germline V gene has CDR1 SGHKS and CDR2 YYEKEE (reference sequence). Trimming removed 6 bases at V and 5 bases at J, with 9 bases between. CDR3 residues: CASIQEDEQYF. CDR3 in DNA: TGTGCCAGCATCCAGGAGGACGAGCAGTACTTC.

The chain links TRBV6-1 to TRBJ1-2; a weak D match, TRBD1 (5 bases). CDR3 length equals 15 residues. Germline V gene sequence: CDR1 MNHNS, CDR2 SASEGT. V lost 1 base, J lost 3 bases, and 12 bases lay in between. The CDR3 DNA follows: TGTGCCAGCAGTGAAGTCGGGGCCGCCCACTATGGCTACACCTTC. This sequence encodes CASSEVGAAHYGYTF.

The chain joins TRBV5-6 to TRBJ1-1; no reliable D call. The ends were cut back, 2 bases at V and 7 bases at J, with 6 bases in the middle. CDR3 size: 11 residues. Germline V gene data show CDR1 as SGHDT and CDR2 as YYEEEE. In DNA form, the CDR3 reads TGTGCCAGCAGCTTACTTGATGAAGCTTTCTTT. Protein: CASSLLDEAFF.

This chain joins TRBV9 and TRBJ2-5; D possibly matches TRBD1 or TRBD2 (6 bases each). This CDR3 contains 15 residues. V lost 3 bases, J lost 4 bases, and 16 bases lay in between. CDR1 is SGDLS and CDR2 is YYNGEE in the germline V gene. The CDR3 coding sequence is TGTGCCAGCAGCGGCCGATCTGGGGGGCCAGAGACCCAGTACTTC. Translated, it gives CASSGRSGGPETQYF.

The genes are TRBV6-4 and TRBJ1-1; D is uncertain. V lost 4 bases, J lost 2 bases, and 8 bases lay in between. CDR3 length equals 13 residues. CDR1 is MRHNA and CDR2 is SNTAGT in the germline V gene. The CDR3 bases are TGTGCCAGCAGTGCCAGCCACAACACTGAAGCTTTCTTT. Amino acid sequence: CASSASHNTEAFF.